These T cell receptor beta chains were read from a single sample in a study of brain T cells in children with intractable seizures. The repertoire was sequenced with immunoSEQ multiplex PCR; TCRdb's copy has only in-frame clones and lacks some. The sample yields under 150,000 clones, roughly 92% seen once. Specimen: peripheral blood, collected at surgery. Receptors originate from a boy under three years old with hemimegalencephaly and intractable seizures. Each CDR3 is given with its conserved first and last residue. A D gene is named only where the DNA matches it firmly. Clone size appears in some rows only: once, few, many, or a class for an expanded clone.

TRBV27,-,-,TRBJ1-1,TGTGCCAGCAGTCCCTGGACAGAGGGTTTGAACACTGAAGCTTTCTTT,CASSPWTEGLNTEAFF
TRBV2,-,-,TRBJ2-1,TGTGCCAGCAGTGGGAGCGAGCGGACTTACAATGAGCAGTTCTTC,CASSGSERTYNEQFF
TRBV7-2,TRBD1,-,TRBJ2-3,TGTGCCAGCAGCTCGAAGGACAGGTACACAGATACGCAGTATTTT,CASSSKDRYTDTQYF
TRBV29-1,-,-,TRBJ2-7,TGCAGCGTTGCTCCAGGTGGACAGTTCTACGAGCAGTACTTC,CSVAPGGQFYEQYF
TRBV15,TRBD2,-,TRBJ2-7,TGTGCCACCAGCAGAGGAATCGGACTAGCGGGAAGCTACGAGCAGTACTTC,CATSRGIGLAGSYEQYF
TRBV5-1,-,-,TRBJ2-3,TGCGCCAGCAGCTTGGGTTTTGAGGCCACAGATACGCAGTATTTT,CASSLGFEATDTQYF
TRBV28,-,once,TRBJ2-2,TGTGCCAGCAGTTCCATAATTCTCAGCACCGGGGAGCTGTTTTTT,CASSSIILSTGELFF
TRBV5-6,TRBD1,-,TRBJ1-2,TGTGCCAGCAGGGCCGGACAGGGTGGGGACTATGGCTACACCTTC,CASRAGQGGDYGYTF
TRBV19,-,-,TRBJ2-3,TGTGCCAGTAGTCCCCCCTACGATACGCAGTATTTT,CASSPPYDTQYF
TRBV28,-,-,TRBJ1-4,TGTGCCAGCAGTCCTCGGGGAAGGGGAGAGGCAACTAATGAAAAACTGTTTTTT,CASSPRGRGEATNEKLFF
TRBV15,-,-,TRBJ2-7,TGTGCCACCAGCAGGGTAAAGGGGTCGGGAACCTCCTACGAGCAGTACTTC,CATSRVKGSGTSYEQYF
TRBV28,-,-,TRBJ1-1,TGTGCCAGCAGTTTAGGGGGAGACACTGAAGCTTTCTTT,CASSLGGDTEAFF
TRBV19,-,-,TRBJ1-5,TGTGCCAGTAGTCTAACTGAGGTCTGGGGTCAGCCCCAGCATTTT,CASSLTEVWGQPQHF
TRBV7-3,-,-,TRBJ2-1,TGTGCCAGCAGCTTGGGGTCGTGGCATGAGCAGTTCTTC,CASSLGSWHEQFF
TRBV6-4,TRBD1,-,TRBJ2-2,TGTGCCAGCAGTGACCCCATCGGGACAGGGGGCACCGGGGAGCTGTTTTTT,CASSDPIGTGGTGELFF
TRBV28,-,-,TRBJ1-2,TGTGCCAGCAGTTTAGGAGGAGGAGCGTACCTATATGGCTACACCTTC,CASSLGGGAYLYGYTF
TRBV6-5,TRBD1,few,TRBJ1-2,TGTGCCAGCAGATCGGGACAGGGTAACTATGGCTACACCTTC,CASRSGQGNYGYTF
TRBV5-1,-,-,TRBJ2-1,TGCGCCAGCAGGGATTTCTACAATGAGCAGTTCTTC,CASRDFYNEQFF
TRBV9,-,-,TRBJ2-7,TGTGCCAGCAGCGTAGGTGAGCCCGCCTACGAGCAGTACTTC,CASSVGEPAYEQYF
TRBV4-3,-,-,TRBJ1-6,TGCGCCAGCAGCCATGGAACGGGTAGTTCACCCCTCCACTTT,CASSHGTGSSPLHF
TRBV5-6,TRBD1,-,TRBJ2-7,TGTGCCAGCAGCCAAGGGACAGACAACACCTACGAGCAGTACTTC,CASSQGTDNTYEQYF
TRBV19,TRBD1,-,TRBJ1-5,TGTGCCAGCCAAACAGGGGAGGGCAATCAGCCCCAGCATTTT,CASQTGEGNQPQHF
TRBV4-3,-,-,TRBJ2-2,TGCGCCAGCAGCCAAGATCGTGGGGGCCGGATTAACACCGGGGAGCTGTTTTTT,CASSQDRGGRINTGELFF
TRBV27,TRBD1,-,TRBJ2-3,TGTGCCAGCACGACAGGGGGCCACTGGGATACGCAGTATTTT,CASTTGGHWDTQYF
TRBV19,-,-,TRBJ1-5,TGTGCCAGTAGTATAGAAGTTGGCAATCAGCCCCAGCATTTT,CASSIEVGNQPQHF
TRBV19,-,-,TRBJ1-5,TGTGCCAGTAGTATAGCCAGGGCTAGTCAGCCCCAGCATTTT,CASSIARASQPQHF
TRBV9,-,-,TRBJ1-5,TGTGCCAGCAGCGTAGACAACAATCAGCCCCAGCATTTT,CASSVDNNQPQHF
TRBV28,TRBD1,-,TRBJ2-7,TGTGCCAGCAGTCAATGGACAGGGGGACGGGTCGACGGTTTTTACGAGCAGTACTTC,CASSQWTGGRVDGFYEQYF
TRBV7-8,TRBD1,-,TRBJ1-2,TGTGCCAGCAGCTTAGCCGGGACAGGGGGCGCCTATGGCTACACCTTC,CASSLAGTGGAYGYTF
TRBV11-2,TRBD2,-,TRBJ2-7,TGTGCCAGCAGCCCCCGACGGGGGGGACGGACCCCCTCCTACGAGCAGTACTTC,CASSPRRGGRTPSYEQYF
TRBV5-1,TRBD1,-,TRBJ2-1,TGCGCCAGCGGCCGAGACGGGACAGGGGGCAATGAGCAGTTCTTC,CASGRDGTGGNEQFF
TRBV12-3/TRBV12-4,-,-,TRBJ2-3,TGTGCCAGCAAGTTGAGCACAGATACGCAGTATTTT,CASKLSTDTQYF
TRBV7-2,TRBD2,-,TRBJ2-1,TGTGCCAGCAGCTTAGGGCTAGCGGGAGTCTATGAGCAGTTCTTC,CASSLGLAGVYEQFF
TRBV29-1,-,-,TRBJ1-4,TGCAGCGTCCGAGCGAAAACTAATGAAAAACTGTTTTTT,CSVRAKTNEKLFF
TRBV5-5,-,-,TRBJ1-2,TGTGCCAGCAGCTTGTTGGGGGACGGCCGACCGTATGGCTACACCTTC,CASSLLGDGRPYGYTF
TRBV30,-,-,TRBJ2-2,TGTGCCTGGAGCGCAAGAGGGAACACCGGGGAGCTGTTTTTT,CAWSARGNTGELFF
TRBV5-6,TRBD1,-,TRBJ1-2,TGTGCCAGCAGCCCCCAATCTAGGACAGGGAGGTATGGCTACACCTTC,CASSPQSRTGRYGYTF
TRBV6-5,-,-,TRBJ1-4,TGTGCCAGCCTCAGGGCAACTAATGAAAAACTGTTTTTT,CASLRATNEKLFF
TRBV27,-,-,TRBJ1-4,TGTGCCAGCAGTCCCCTCGCCCCTAATGAAAAACTGTTTTTT,CASSPLAPNEKLFF
TRBV5-3,-,-,TRBJ2-2,TGTGCCAGAAGCTCCAAGGGGGGGGGCCAGGCCGTCCCCGGGGAGCTGTTTTTT,CARSSKGGGQAVPGELFF
TRBV4-1,-,-,TRBJ1-4,TGCGCCAGCAGCCAACCCCTTTACAGAAAGGCTAATGAAAAACTGTTTTTT,CASSQPLYRKANEKLFF
TRBV7-8,-,few,TRBJ2-7,TGTGCCAGCGGCCGGGGGACAAGCTCCTACGAGCAGTACTTC,CASGRGTSSYEQYF